This record covers a single TCR beta chain. The target antigen is unknown. Germline V gene data show CDR1 as ENHRY and CDR2 as SYGVKD. The V and J ends lost 2 bases and 4 bases, in that order; junction bases with no gene match: 6. There are 16 residues in the CDR3. The sample belongs to a study of shared clonotypes between healthy human individuals. Study-wide results and limits: In contrast to clonotypes shared by all four donors, non-shared clonotypes had lower generation probabilities.

Terminally differentiated effector memory CD45RA+ cells were excluded from the naive CD8 cells, which were CD45RO-negative and positively selected for CCR7. Profiled with immunoSEQ multiplex PCR; TCRdb holds only in-frame clones, not every one. The table includes roughly 2 million clones, about 95% detected once. The V gene is TRBV10-3, the J gene TRBJ2-2; 8 bases are a match to TRBD1. The material sequenced was naive CD8+ T cells sorted from blood. The sequence was collected from a man younger than 35 in good health. In DNA, the CDR3 is TGTGCCATCAGTGAGGGCAGGGGGCGTATCACCGGGGAGCTGTTTTTT. This gives the protein CAISEGRGRITGELFF.